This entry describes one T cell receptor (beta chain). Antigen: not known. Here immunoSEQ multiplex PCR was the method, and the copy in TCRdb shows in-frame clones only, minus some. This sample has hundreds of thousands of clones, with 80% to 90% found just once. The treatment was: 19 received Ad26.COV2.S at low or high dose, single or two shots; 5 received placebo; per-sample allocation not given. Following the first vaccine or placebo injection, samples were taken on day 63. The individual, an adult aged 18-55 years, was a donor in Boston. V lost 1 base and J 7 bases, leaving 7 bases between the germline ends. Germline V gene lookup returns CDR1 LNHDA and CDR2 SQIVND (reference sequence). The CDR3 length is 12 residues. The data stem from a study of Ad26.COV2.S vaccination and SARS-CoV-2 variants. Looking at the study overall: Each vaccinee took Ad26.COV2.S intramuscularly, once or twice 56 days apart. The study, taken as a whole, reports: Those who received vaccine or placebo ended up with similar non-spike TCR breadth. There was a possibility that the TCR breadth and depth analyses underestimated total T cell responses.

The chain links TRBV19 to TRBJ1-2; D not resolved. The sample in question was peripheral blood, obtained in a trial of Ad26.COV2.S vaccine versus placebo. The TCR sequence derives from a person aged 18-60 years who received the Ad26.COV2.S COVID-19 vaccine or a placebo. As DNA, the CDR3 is TGTGCCAGTAGTATAGGGCCGACTGGCTACACCTTC. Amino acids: CASSIGPTGYTF.